The rows below give T cell receptor beta chains drawn from one sample of a study of blood T cell repertoires in COVID-19. The data were produced by immunoSEQ multiplex PCR, yet TCRdb's version contains in-frame clones alone and is incomplete. The sample yields roughly 200,000 clones, around 80% seen once. Material: peripheral blood. The receptor set was obtained from a woman in her seventies with acute or convalescent COVID-19. Both conserved end residues are part of each CDR3. Fields, in order: clone size, V gene, D gene, J gene, CDR3 DNA, CDR3 protein. A D gene is named only where the DNA matches it firmly. Part of the rows lack a size; the others show once, few, many or a class for expanded clones.

>NA|TRBV7-2|TRBD2|TRBJ2-5
TGTGCCAGCAGCTTACCTAGCGGGGCCCGTGAGACCCAGTACTTC
CASSLPSGARETQYF
>NA|TRBV25-1|NA|TRBJ2-1
TGTGCCAGCAGTGAAGGGGGGTGGTACAATGAGCAGTTCTTC
CASSEGGWYNEQFF
>NA|TRBV30|TRBD1|TRBJ2-5
TGTGCCTGGAGTAGGGACAGGGGGCACCAAGAGACCCAGTACTTC
CAWSRDRGHQETQYF
>NA|TRBV2|NA|TRBJ1-5
TGTGCCAGCAGTGAAGGGAGGGGTGGCAATCAGCCCCAGCATTTT
CASSEGRGGNQPQHF
>NA|TRBV18|TRBD1|TRBJ2-1
TGTGCCAGCTCGGCACAGGGGGGTAATGAGCAGTTCTTC
CASSAQGGNEQFF
>NA|TRBV10-3|TRBD1|TRBJ2-7
TGTGCCATCGGGGACAGGGTCTACGAGCAGTACTTC
CAIGDRVYEQYF
>few|TRBV2|NA|TRBJ2-2
TGTGCCAGCAGTGAAGCCGGGACACAGAACACCGGGGAGCTGTTTTTT
CASSEAGTQNTGELFF
>few|TRBV9|NA|TRBJ1-1
TGTGCCAGCGAGATGCGGGGGACACATAAAGCTTTCTTT
CASEMRGTHKAFF
>NA|TRBV3-1/TRBV3-2|TRBD1|TRBJ1-4
TGTGCCAGCAGCCAAGCCTGGGGACAGAATGAAAAACTGTTTTTT
CASSQAWGQNEKLFF
>NA|TRBV5-1|NA|TRBJ2-3
TGCGCCAGCAGCTTGAGGCGGGCAGATACGCAGTATTTT
CASSLRRADTQYF
>NA|TRBV3-1/TRBV3-2|TRBD1|TRBJ1-4
TGTGCCAGCAGCCCCCGGGACAGGAGTAATGAAAAACTGTTTTTT
CASSPRDRSNEKLFF
>once|TRBV19|TRBD1|TRBJ2-7
TGTGCCAGTAGTATCGGGGGACAGGGGGCGACCTACGAGCAGTACTTC
CASSIGGQGATYEQYF
>NA|TRBV6-2/TRBV6-3|TRBD2|TRBJ2-3
TGTGCCAGCAGTTACACTAGCGGGAGACCCGCAGATACGCAGTATTTT
CASSYTSGRPADTQYF
>NA|TRBV6-5|NA|TRBJ2-1
TGTGCCAGCACCAAAAGCGGAACCTACAATGAGCAGTTCTTC
CASTKSGTYNEQFF
>NA|TRBV6-2/TRBV6-3|TRBD2|TRBJ2-3
TGTGCCAGCAGTTACTCGATGACTAGCGGGAGGACAGATACGCAGTATTTT
CASSYSMTSGRTDTQYF
>NA|TRBV7-2|NA|TRBJ2-5
TGTGCCAGCAGCCCCATATACGGGAATTACGGGGAGACCCAGTACTTC
CASSPIYGNYGETQYF
>NA|TRBV30|NA|TRBJ2-5
TGTGCCTGGAGTGAAGGGACACACCAAGAGACCCAGTACTTC
CAWSEGTHQETQYF
>few|TRBV2|TRBD1|TRBJ1-4
TGTGCCAGCAGTGGACCGGGACAGGGAGTTGGAAAACTGTTTTTT
CASSGPGQGVGKLFF
>NA|TRBV29-1|TRBD1|TRBJ1-3
TGCAGCGTTGATACAGGGGCTGGAAACACCATATATTTT
CSVDTGAGNTIYF
>NA|TRBV30|NA|TRBJ1-4
TGTGCCTGGAGTGTAAATGATGGGAGCTCTAATGAAAAACTGTTTTTT
CAWSVNDGSSNEKLFF
>NA|TRBV7-3|NA|TRBJ2-1
TGTGCCAGCAGCACGGACTCGTACAATGAGCAGTTCTTC
CASSTDSYNEQFF
>NA|TRBV28|NA|TRBJ2-1
TGTGCCTCCCCTTCCTTCCCTAGCTCCTACAATGAGCAGTTCTTC
CASPSFPSSYNEQFF
>NA|TRBV9|NA|TRBJ2-2
TGTGCCAGCAGCGTAGTCCCGTCGACCGGGGAGCTGTTTTTT
CASSVVPSTGELFF
>NA|TRBV14|TRBD1|TRBJ1-5
TGTGCCAGCAGCCAAGGAGGGGGCGATCAGCCCCAGCATTTT
CASSQGGGDQPQHF